The 15 T cell receptor beta chains given below trace back to one sample, sequenced in a study of human T cells and chemical hapten exposure. TCRdb reprocessed the RACE reads with MiXCR, giving one entry per CDR3 protein. The sample holds over 100,000 distinct CDR3 sequences, roughly 10% seen once. The sample's time point: patch test 2, 6 weeks after DPC sensitization. Treatment specified: therapeutic diphenylcyclopropenone sensitization with weekly scalp DPC. Sequencing was performed on whole blood, taken in connection with sensitization to the hapten diphenylcyclopropenone (DPC). The receptors stem from a woman between 40 and 55 years old with alopecia areata. Some clones in this sample may be carry-over from other donors' samples.

The V gene is TRBV10-1, the J gene TRBJ2-7; D is undetermined. V dropped 3 bases and J dropped 7 bases, with 16 bases sitting between them. The CDR3 consists of 14 residues. Germline V gene sequence: CDR1 WNHNN, CDR2 SYGVQD (reference sequence). The CDR3 DNA reads TGCGCCAGCAGTGATTCGGTAGGACCACGGGAGCAGTACTTC. This encodes CASSDSVGPREQYF.

This clonotype was seen a handful of times. The V and J genes are TRBV11-2 and TRBJ1-2; D uncertain. CDR3 size: 14 residues. Germline values: CDR1 SGHAT, CDR2 FQNNGV. Trimming removed 4 bases at V and 4 bases at J, with 13 bases between. CDR3 coding DNA: TGTGCCAGCAGCTCTGCTTCACTGGGCTATGGCTACACCTTC. As protein: CASSSASLGYGYTF.

This clonotype was seen a handful of times. The chain uses TRBV6-5 and TRBJ2-1, with D unclear. There are 11 residues in the CDR3. From germline, CDR1 is MNHEY and CDR2 SVGAGI. Trimming pared 7 bases from V and 9 bases from J, leaving 10 bases between. This chain's CDR3 is CASTSRGEQFF. Written as DNA, the CDR3 is TGTGCCAGCACCTCGAGAGGTGAGCAGTTCTTC.

The chain links TRBV28 to TRBJ2-3; D remains ambiguous. V lost 3 bases, J lost 6 bases, and 16 bases lay in between. Germline V gives CDR1 MDHEN, CDR2 SYDVKM. This CDR3 region has 15 residues. The CDR3 loop is CASSFSGGTRDTQYF. The CDR3 bases are TGTGCCAGCAGTTTTTCTGGCGGTACGAGGGATACGCAGTATTTT.

The sample holds many counts of this clonotype. The V call is TRBV10-3, the J call TRBJ2-3; tentative D call: TRBD1 (6 bases). V was cut by 2 bases and J by 5 bases, with 11 bases left in between. Germline V CDR1 and CDR2: ENHRY, SYGVKD. The CDR3 has 14 amino acids. The CDR3 sequence is CAISEQQGIDTQYF. The CDR3 DNA is TGTGCCATCAGTGAGCAACAGGGAATAGATACGCAGTATTTT.

The CDR3 loop is CASSQAGLGYNEQFF. Here the CDR3 DNA reads TGTGCCAGCAGCCAAGCGGGACTAGGCTACAATGAGCAGTTCTTC. The chain combines TRBV4-2 with TRBJ2-1, with 8 bases identical to TRBD2. The CDR3 has 15 residues. J gave up 3 bases and V 1 base, and 2 bases lay outside the gene matches. Germline assignment: CDR1 LGHNA and CDR2 YNFKEQ.

J is TRBJ2-7 and V is TRBV29-1; weak D call: TRBD1 (6 bases). The germline V gene encodes CDR1 SQVTM and CDR2 ANQGSEA. Between the trimmed V and J ends, which lost 6 bases and 3 bases, there was a span of 12 bases. The CDR3 sequence is 12 residues long. In nucleotides, the CDR3 is TGCAGCGTGATCGCAGGGGTCTACGAGCAGTACTTC. Translated, it gives CSVIAGVYEQYF.

The chain combines TRBV6-2 or TRBV6-3 with TRBJ2-3; D is possibly TRBD1 or TRBD2 (6 bases each). This CDR3 has 15 amino acids. CDR1 MNHEY and CDR2 SVGEGT come from the germline V gene. Trimming took off 6 bases at V and 2 bases at J, with 15 bases between the two ends. The DNA of the CDR3 is TGTGCCAGCAGGTCCTGGGGGGCCCCCACAGATACGCAGTATTTT. This codes for CASRSWGAPTDTQYF.

This chain connects TRBV4-1 to TRBJ2-2; TRBD2 matches 9 bases. Germline CDR1 and CDR2: MGHRA and YSYEKL. With V trimmed by 8 bases and J by 9 bases, 19 bases remained unmatched. The CDR3 spans 17 residues. For the CDR3, the DNA is TGCGCCAGCCCAAAAAGAGAGAGCGGGGGGCCCCACCGGGAGCTGTTTTTT. Amino acids: CASPKRESGGPHRELFF.

The rearrangement links TRBV3-1 to TRBJ1-1; D is undetermined. The CDR3 runs 13 residues. V was clipped by 0 bases and J by 5 bases, with 7 bases between them. Germline CDR1 is LGHDT and CDR2 is YNNKEL (reference sequence). CDR3 in DNA: TGTGCCAGCAGCCAAGACTGGGGAACTGAAGCTTTCTTT. It encodes CASSQDWGTEAFF. The variable domain in full, with the rest retrieved from reference TRBV3-1 and TRBJ1-1, is DTAVSQTPKYLVTQMGNDKSIKCEQNLGHDTMYWYKQDSKKFLKIMFSYNNKELIINETVPNRFSPKSPDKAHLNLHINSLELGDSAVYFCASSQDWGTEAFFGQGTRLTVV.

This clonotype came up many times. The chain is built from TRBV20-1 and TRBJ1-4, with D possibly TRBD1 on 5 matching bases. This CDR3 spans 12 amino acids. The germline V gene encodes CDR1 DFQATT and CDR2 SNEGSKA (reference sequence). V lost 1 base, J lost 14 bases, and 14 bases lay in between. The CDR3 DNA reads TGCAGTGCTAGAGTCAGGGAGGAGAGGCTGTTTTTT. Translating gives CSARVREERLFF.

This clonotype was detected ten times or more. The chain uses TRBV19 and TRBJ2-7; the match to TRBD1 covers 8 bases. From germline, CDR1 is LNHDA and CDR2 SQIVND (reference sequence). Trimming cost V 6 bases and J 5 bases; bases outside gene matches: 6. The CDR3 is 13 residues long. The DNA of the CDR3 is TGTGCCAGTAGGTCGACAGGGGCCCACGAGCAGTACTTC. Its protein is CASRSTGAHEQYF.

This clonotype was counted only a few times. The chain is built from TRBV10-3 and TRBJ1-1; D unresolved. The germline CDR1 and CDR2 sequences are ENHRY and SYGVKD. The V and J ends lost 2 bases and 0 bases respectively, with 7 bases between them. The CDR3 consists of 14 residues. CDR3 sequence (DNA): TGTGCCATCAGTGAGCCCGAAATGAACACTGAAGCTTTCTTT. Protein product: CAISEPEMNTEAFF.

The V call is TRBV9, the J call TRBJ2-5; D unresolved. This CDR3 is 13 amino acids long. The V gene's germline CDR1 is SGDLS and CDR2 YYNGEE. Trimming pared 0 bases from V and 6 bases from J, leaving 9 bases between. This CDR3 is CASSVDGEQTQYF. CDR3 sequence (DNA): TGTGCCAGCAGCGTAGACGGAGAACAGACCCAGTACTTC.

This clonotype has only a few counts. The chain combines TRBV12-3 or TRBV12-4 with TRBJ2-7, with 8 nucleotides matching TRBD2. The CDR3 totals 15 residues. With V trimmed by 5 bases and J by 2 bases, 8 bases remained unmatched. CDR3 amino acids: CASSPGGGSTYEQYF. DNA of the CDR3: TGTGCCAGCAGTCCGGGGGGGGGTTCCACCTACGAGCAGTACTTC.